The clone carrying this T cell receptor (beta chain) was seen at least ten times. What it binds is not known. Researchers tagged individual cDNA molecules with unique molecular identifiers. TCRdb re-derived calls from the 5' RACE reads in MiXCR, one entry per CDR3 protein. The sample includes approximately 42,000 distinct CDR3 sequences, over 6% of them seen just once. The sample is drawn from a study of early T cells in non-severe SARS-CoV-2 infection. General study results and limits: VDJdb matching favored anti-spike CD8 responses, missing private and CD4 specificities.

The V end was cut by 0 bases, the J end by 2 bases, with 9 bases between. CDR3 length: 15 residues. Germline V lookup: CDR1 SGHTA, CDR2 FQGTGA. The receptor was isolated from an adult who was a healthcare worker with PCR-confirmed SARS-CoV-2 infection or an uninfected control (not recorded which). The V call is TRBV7-3, the J call TRBJ2-3; D possibly corresponds to TRBD1 (6 bases). The sequencing sample was made of whole blood. In DNA, the CDR3 is TGTGCCAGCAGCTTAACGTCAGGGGACACAGATACGCAGTATTTT. As protein: CASSLTSGDTDTQYF.